The T cell receptor beta chain under discussion was sequenced for a study of early T cells in non-severe SARS-CoV-2 infection. Across the study: Sequencing targeted bulk RNA from unsorted whole blood, leaving chains unpaired.

This clonotype appeared many times. The J segment lost 2 bases and the V segment lost 9 bases, leaving 5 bases of the junction unmatched. CDR1 is ENHRY, CDR2 SYGVKD, per germline. The length of the CDR3 is 15 residues. TCRdb used MiXCR to reprocess the 5' RACE reads, holding one entry per CDR3 protein. The data hold some 40,000 distinct CDR3 sequences, with under 5% observed a single time. This chain joins TRBV10-3 and TRBJ2-6; 9 positions match TRBD1. The sample was whole blood. The TCR originated in an adult who was a healthcare worker with PCR-confirmed SARS-CoV-2 infection or an uninfected control (not recorded which). The chain's CDR3 is CAIEQGAPGANVLTF. The CDR3 region has the DNA TGTGCCATAGAACAGGGGGCGCCTGGGGCCAACGTCCTGACTTTC.